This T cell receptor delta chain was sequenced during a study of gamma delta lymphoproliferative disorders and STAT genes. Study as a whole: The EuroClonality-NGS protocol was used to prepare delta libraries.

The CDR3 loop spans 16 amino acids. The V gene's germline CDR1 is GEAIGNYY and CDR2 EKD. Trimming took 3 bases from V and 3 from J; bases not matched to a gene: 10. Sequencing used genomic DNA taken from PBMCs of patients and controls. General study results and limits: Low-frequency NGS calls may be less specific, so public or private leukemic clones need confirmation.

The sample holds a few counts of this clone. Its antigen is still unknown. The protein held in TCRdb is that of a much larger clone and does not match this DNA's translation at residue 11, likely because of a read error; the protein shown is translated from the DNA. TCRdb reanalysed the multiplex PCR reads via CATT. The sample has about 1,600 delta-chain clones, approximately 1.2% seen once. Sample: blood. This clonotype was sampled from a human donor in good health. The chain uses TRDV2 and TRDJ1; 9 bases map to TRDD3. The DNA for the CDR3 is TGTGCCTGTGACTACGCTGGGGGATCCTACGCCGATAAACTCATCTTT. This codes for CACDYAGGSYADKLIF.